This TCR beta chain derives from a study of blood T cell repertoires in COVID-19. In the study overall: From the United States, Italy and Spain came samples of acute and convalescent COVID-19. T cells, B-cell-depleted T cells, or PBMCs supplied cDNA or gDNA.

The CDR3 has 13 amino acids. Per germline, CDR1 SGHVS and CDR2 FQNEAQ. V was trimmed by 5 bases and J by 0 bases, leaving 7 bases between them. Per the authors' pipeline: Reference gene primers were amplified, and this amplification served to estimate nucleated cell counts. Data came from immunoSEQ multiplex PCR; TCRdb stores just in-frame clones and leaves some out. V and J calls and clone size come straight from that table; D and trimming were deduced from the DNA. The sample yields around 160,000 clones, about 86% seen once. The rearrangement links TRBV7-8 to TRBJ1-1; no clear D gene. The sequenced sample consisted of peripheral blood. This TCR came from a man between 18 and 35 years old with acute or convalescent COVID-19. CDR3 sequence (DNA): TGTGCCAGCAGCCCCCCCTTGAACACTGAAGCTTTCTTT. It yields the protein CASSPPLNTEAFF.